This T cell receptor (beta chain) was identified in a study of T cells in Graves' hyperthyroidism and ophthalmopathy. Findings and caveats of the study: For ophthalmopathy, model prediction preceded onset by a median 6.5 months. Most thyroid-expanded clonotypes above 0.001 were also found in blood.

This clonotype came up many times. Its antigen is undetermined. It was uncontrolled infection, other autoimmune disease, pregnancy or lactation that excluded patients. This sample holds PBMCs from roughly 10 ml fresh peripheral blood. Amplified TCR beta CDR3 regions derived from RNA transcripts. A set of HTBI primers served as the primers for a first-round RT-PCR of the TCR CDR3. One entry per CDR3 protein results from TCRdb running MiXCR on the multiplex PCR reads. The sample lists about 690,000 distinct CDR3 sequences; 15% to 20% were seen once. The V end was cut by 4 bases, the J end by 1 base, with 8 bases between. CDR3 length: 13 amino acids. Germline values: CDR1 LNHDA, CDR2 SQIVND (reference sequence).

The chain links TRBV19 to TRBJ2-7, with no clear D. What was sequenced was blood. This clonotype originated in a man aged 45-65 years with Graves' hyperthyroidism. CDR3 nucleotides: TGTGCCAGTAGTACAGCGCGTTCCTACGAGCAGTACTTC. This translates into CASSTARSYEQYF.